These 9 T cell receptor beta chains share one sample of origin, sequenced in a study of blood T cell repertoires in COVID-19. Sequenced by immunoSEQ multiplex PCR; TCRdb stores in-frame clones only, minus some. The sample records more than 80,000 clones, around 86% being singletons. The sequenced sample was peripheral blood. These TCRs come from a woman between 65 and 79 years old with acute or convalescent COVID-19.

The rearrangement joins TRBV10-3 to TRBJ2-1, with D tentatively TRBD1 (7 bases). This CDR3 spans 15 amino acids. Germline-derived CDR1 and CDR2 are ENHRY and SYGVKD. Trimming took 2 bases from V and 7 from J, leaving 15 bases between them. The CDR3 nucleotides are TGTGCCATCAGTGAGGCGCAACAGGGGAGGAATGAGCAGTTCTTC. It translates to CAISEAQQGRNEQFF.

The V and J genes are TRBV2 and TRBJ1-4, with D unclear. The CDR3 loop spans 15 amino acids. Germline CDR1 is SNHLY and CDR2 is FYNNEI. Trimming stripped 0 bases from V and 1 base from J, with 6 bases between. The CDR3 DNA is TGTGCCAGCAGTGAAGCCGCCGGAACTAATGAAAAACTGTTTTTT. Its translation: CASSEAAGTNEKLFF.

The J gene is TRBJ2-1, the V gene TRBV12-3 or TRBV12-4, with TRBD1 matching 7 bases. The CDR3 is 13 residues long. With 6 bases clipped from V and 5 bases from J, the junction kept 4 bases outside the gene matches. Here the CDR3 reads CASRRGRNNEQFF. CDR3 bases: TGTGCCAGCAGGAGGGGGCGTAACAATGAGCAGTTCTTC.

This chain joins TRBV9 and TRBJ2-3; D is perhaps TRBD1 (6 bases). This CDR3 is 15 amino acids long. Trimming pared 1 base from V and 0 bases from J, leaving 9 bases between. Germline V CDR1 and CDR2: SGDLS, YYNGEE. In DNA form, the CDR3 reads TGTGCCAGCAGCGTATTGGGGGCTAGCACAGATACGCAGTATTTT. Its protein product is CASSVLGASTDTQYF.

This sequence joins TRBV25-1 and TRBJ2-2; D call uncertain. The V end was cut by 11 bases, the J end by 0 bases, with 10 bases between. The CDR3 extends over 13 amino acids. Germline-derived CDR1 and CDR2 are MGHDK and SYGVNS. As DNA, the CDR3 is TGTGCCTCGAGGCAGACGAACACCGGGGAGCTGTTTTTT. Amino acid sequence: CASRQTNTGELFF.

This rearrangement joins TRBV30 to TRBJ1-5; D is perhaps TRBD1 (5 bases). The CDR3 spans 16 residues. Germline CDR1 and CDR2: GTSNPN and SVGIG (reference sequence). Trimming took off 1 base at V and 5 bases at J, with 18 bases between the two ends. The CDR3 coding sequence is TGTGCCTGGAGTGGACCTCTTCAGGGCAGGCATCAGCCCCAGCATTTT. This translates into CAWSGPLQGRHQPQHF. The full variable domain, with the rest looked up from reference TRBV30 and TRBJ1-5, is SQTIHQWPATLVQPVGSPLSLECTVEGTSNPNLYWYRQAAGRGLQLLFYSVGIGQISSEVPQNLSASRPQDRQFILSSKKLLLSDSGFYLCAWSGPLQGRHQPQHFGDGTRLSIL.

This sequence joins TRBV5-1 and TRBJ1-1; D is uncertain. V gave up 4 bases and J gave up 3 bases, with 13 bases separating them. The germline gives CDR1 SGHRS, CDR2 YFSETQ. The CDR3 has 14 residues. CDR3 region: CASSPGGSDTEAFF. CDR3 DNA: TGCGCCAGCAGCCCAGGCGGGAGCGACACTGAAGCTTTCTTT. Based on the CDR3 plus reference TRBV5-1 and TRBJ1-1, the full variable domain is KAGVTQTPRYLIKTRGQQVTLSCSPISGHRSVSWYQQTPGQGLQFLFEYFSETQRNKGNFPGRFSGRQFSNSRSEMNVSTLELGDSALYLCASSPGGSDTEAFFGQGTRLTVV.

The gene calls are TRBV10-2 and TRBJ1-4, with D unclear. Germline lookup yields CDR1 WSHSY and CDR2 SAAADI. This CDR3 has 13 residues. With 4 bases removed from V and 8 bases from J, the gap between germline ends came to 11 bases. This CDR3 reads CASSGGLGEKLFF. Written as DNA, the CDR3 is TGCGCCAGCAGTGGAGGGCTCGGAGAAAAACTGTTTTTT.

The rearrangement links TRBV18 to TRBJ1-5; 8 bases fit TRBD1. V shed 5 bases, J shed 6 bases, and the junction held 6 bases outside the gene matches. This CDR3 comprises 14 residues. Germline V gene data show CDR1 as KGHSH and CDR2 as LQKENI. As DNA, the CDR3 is TGTGCCAGCTCAGAGGACAGGGAGGGTCAGCCCCAGCATTTT. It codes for CASSEDREGQPQHF.